This T cell receptor beta chain was documented in a study of blood T cells in healthy people across ages (dated by TCRdb to between 2014 and 2016). Background on the whole study: In model experiments, template switching captured roughly one uniquely barcoded TCR beta cDNA molecule for every two T cells. Using the same blood draw, the study looked at two additional independent replicas of 1 million unique cDNA reads for two donors, one aged 18 to 30 and the other aged 80 or older. The donors were divided into four age groups: young (average about 15 years), middle-aged (roughly 42), aged (approximately 62) and long-lived (82). To avoid experimental bias, donors of different ages were randomly spread across the sequencing lanes. Age-related changes in TCR beta repertoire diversity were measured in the study by deep sequencing normalized with unique cDNA molecular identifiers.

The library came from 5' RACE. TCRdb records Illumina HiSeq 2500 as the sequencer. A second 7 to 11 cycle PCR used a sample-barcoded 5' primer and a J-beta primer mix. Each TCR beta cDNA molecule received a unique molecular identifier from a template-switch 5' adaptor carrying 12 random nucleotides. Each sample yielded at least 2.5 million CDR3-containing paired-end reads. First-strand cDNA synthesis was performed from all RNA using the Mint cDNA synthesis kit, with priming by a TRBC-specific oligonucleotide. All cDNA was treated with uracil-DNA glycosylase and then went through a first 18-cycle PCR with the universal primers M1SS and BC2_uni_R. The original pipeline was this. For normalization, 1 million high-quality reads, each with a distinct molecular identifier, were randomly selected from each sample. Instead of being binned into consensus sequences, reads that shared molecular identifiers were thrown out. MiTCR, set to a Q25 quality threshold and the strictest error-elimination algorithm, was used for CDR3 identification, clonotype clustering and error correction. A nonparametric unseen species model with Euler transformation was used to estimate a lower bound on total TCR beta diversity. TCRdb passed the public sequencing reads through fastp at Q25 and MiXCR, retaining productive beta sequences. Each CDR3 protein gets just one entry, which takes the most common genes and DNA from the rows behind it. These V and J calls derive from TCRdb rather than the authors' analysis. The sample table records about 940,000 distinct CDR3 sequences; 40% to 60% of these occur just once. Around 15% of the sample belongs to the ten largest clones.

Here is what the overall study found, with its caveats: Bulk unsorted PBMC profiling prevented conclusive comparison of naive and antigen-experienced compartments. As age increased, observed TCR beta diversity per million T cells dropped in a roughly linear way, and a significant reduction was already evident by age 40. The percentage of naive T cells measured by flow cytometry correlated strongly with observed TCR beta diversity. The CMV infection status of donors was not known, potentially confounding age-related changes in expanded clonotypes. The long-lived group showed more naive CD4+ T cells, fewer expanded clones and increased TCR diversity than the aged group, suggesting age selection. Estimates of total diversity from one million sequenced T cells were regarded as lower bounds and underestimates.

The donors were some 39 Caucasian individuals from Russia, aged 6 to 90 years, who were systemically healthy. Roughly 10 milliliters of peripheral blood were collected from each donor into EDTA-treated Vacutainer tubes. PBMCs were isolated by Ficoll-Paque density-gradient centrifugation, with at least 6 million obtained per sample. Trizol reagent was used to extract total RNA from the PBMCs, yielding at least 6 micrograms per sample. For every donor, an aliquot of PBMCs went through flow cytometry to measure the percentages of naive CD45RAhigh/CD27high T cells. As to this clonotype: This receptor's antigen is unknown. No much larger clone exists at a distance of one base, and base qualities are not known.

Per the germline V gene, SGHRS is the CDR1 and YFSETQ is the CDR2. V trim: 5 bases; J trim: 7 bases; unmatched bases: 6. The CDR3 goes from the cysteine to the phenylalanine over 13 residues. The sequence is cut down to CDR3 DNA, 39 bases in frame from base 1. The receptor was derived from a man aged 25 to 45 in good health. The V gene is TRBV5-1 and the J gene is TRBJ1-1; TRBD1 aligns with 9 central bases. The material sequenced was blood. The CDR3 reads CASSPDRGFEAFF. The nucleotide sequence reads as follows: TGCGCCAGCAGTCCGGACAGGGGATTTGAAGCTTTCTTT.